This T cell receptor (beta chain) was recorded in a study of blood T cell repertoires in COVID-19. Study in general: COVID-19 samples collected from the United States, Italy and Spain covered acute and convalescent phases.

CDR3 length: 18 amino acids. V was pared by 8 bases and J by 7 bases, with 21 bases of the junction left unmatched. Germline V gene data show CDR1 as SNHLY and CDR2 as FYNNEI. Assignment of participants to cohorts was predicated upon participant-reported clinical history. Recovery among Cohort 3 donors was established by two negative PCRs, clearance, or symptom resolution. Study processing details: Reference gene primer amplification gave nucleated cell count estimates. Generated by immunoSEQ multiplex PCR, the TCRdb table keeps only in-frame clones and is missing some. From that table come the V and J calls and clone size; the DNA was used to work out D and trimming. The data contain 350,000 to 400,000 clones, more than 85% of them singletons.

V usage is TRBV2 and J usage is TRBJ2-2; 8 bases are shared with TRBD2. This sequence was found in a woman aged 30 to 39 who had recovered from COVID-19. Sample: PBMCs or T cells enriched from blood (not recorded which). CDR3 in amino acids: CASLGRGLGYIFGGELFF. CDR3 nucleotide sequence: TGTGCCAGCCTCGGTCGGGGACTAGGTTATATCTTTGGCGGGGAGCTGTTTTTT.